This TCR beta chain was identified during a study of T-cell reconstitution after alpha-beta-depleted transplantation in children. Unique molecular identifiers were used to barcode this TCRbeta library. TCRdb fed the PCR reads into MiXCR, producing one record per CDR3 protein. The sample has hundreds of thousands of distinct CDR3 sequences, roughly 13% seen once. Here the sequenced sample was PBMCs, mostly from graft donor cells, taken 360 days after TCRalphabeta/CD19-depleted stem cell transplant. This clonotype was sampled from a male patient under 18 who had a stem cell transplant for acute myeloid leukemia, so the T cells may come from the graft donor.

The CDR3 region is CASSPARPIREQYF. In DNA form, the CDR3 reads TGTGCCAGCAGCCCTGCTAGACCCATAAGAGAGCAGTACTTC. The chain links TRBV7-2 to TRBJ2-7; D uncertain. Germline loops: CDR1 SGHTA, CDR2 FQGNSA. Trimming left V 5 bases short and J 7 bases short, with 18 bases between. The CDR3 extends over 14 amino acids.